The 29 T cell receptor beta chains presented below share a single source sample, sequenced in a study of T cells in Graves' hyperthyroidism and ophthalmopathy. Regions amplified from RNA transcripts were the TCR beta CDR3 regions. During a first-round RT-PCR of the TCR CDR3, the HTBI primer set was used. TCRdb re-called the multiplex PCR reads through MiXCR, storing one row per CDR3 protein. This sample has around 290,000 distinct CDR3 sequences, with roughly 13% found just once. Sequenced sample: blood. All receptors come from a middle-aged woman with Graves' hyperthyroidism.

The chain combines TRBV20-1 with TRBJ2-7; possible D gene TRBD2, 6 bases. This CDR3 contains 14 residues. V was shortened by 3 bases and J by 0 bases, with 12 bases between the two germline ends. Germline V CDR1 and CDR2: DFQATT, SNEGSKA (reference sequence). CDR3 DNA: TGCAGTGCTAGTCGGGGGTCGGGCTCCTACGAGCAGTACTTC. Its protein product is CSASRGSGSYEQYF.

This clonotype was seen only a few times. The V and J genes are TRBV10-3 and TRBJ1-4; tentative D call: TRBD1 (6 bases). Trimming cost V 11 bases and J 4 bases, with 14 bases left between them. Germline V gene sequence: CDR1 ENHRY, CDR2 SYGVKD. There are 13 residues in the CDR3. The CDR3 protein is CASHRESNEKLFF. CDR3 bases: TGTGCCTCCCACAGGGAGAGTAATGAAAAACTGTTTTTT.

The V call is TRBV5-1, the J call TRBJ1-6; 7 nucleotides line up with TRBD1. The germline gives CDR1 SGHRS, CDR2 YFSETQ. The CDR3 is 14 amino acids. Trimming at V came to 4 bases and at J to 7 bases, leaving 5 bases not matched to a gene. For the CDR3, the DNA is TGCGCCAGCAGCGAGGACAGGTTAAATTCACCCCTCCACTTT. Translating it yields CASSEDRLNSPLHF.

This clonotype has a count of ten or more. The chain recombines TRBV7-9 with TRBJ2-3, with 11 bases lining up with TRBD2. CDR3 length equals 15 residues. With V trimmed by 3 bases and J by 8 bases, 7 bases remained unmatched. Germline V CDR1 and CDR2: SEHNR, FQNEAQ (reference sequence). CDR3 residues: CASSFLTSGSSTQYF. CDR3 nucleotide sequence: TGTGCCAGCAGCTTCCTCACTAGCGGGAGTTCTACGCAGTATTTT.

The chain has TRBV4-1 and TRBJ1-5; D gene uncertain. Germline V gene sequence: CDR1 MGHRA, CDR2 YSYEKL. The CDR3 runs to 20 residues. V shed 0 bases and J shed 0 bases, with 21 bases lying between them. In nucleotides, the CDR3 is TGCGCCAGCAGCCAAGATCTATTCAGCTACCAGTTCGATAGCAATCAGCCCCAGCATTTT. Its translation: CASSQDLFSYQFDSNQPQHF.

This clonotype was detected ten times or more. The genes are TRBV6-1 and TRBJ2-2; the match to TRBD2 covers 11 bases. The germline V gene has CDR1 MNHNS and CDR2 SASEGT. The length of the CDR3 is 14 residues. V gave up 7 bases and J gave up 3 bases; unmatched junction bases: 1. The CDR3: CASKGLADTGELFF. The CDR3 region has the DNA TGTGCCAGCAAGGGACTAGCGGACACCGGGGAGCTGTTTTTT.

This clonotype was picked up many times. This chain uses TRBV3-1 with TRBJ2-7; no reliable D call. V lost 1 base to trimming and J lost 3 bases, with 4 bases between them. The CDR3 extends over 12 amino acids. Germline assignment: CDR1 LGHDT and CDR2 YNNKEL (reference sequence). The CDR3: CASSQGRYEQYF. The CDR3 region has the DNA TGTGCCAGCAGCCAAGGTCGCTACGAGCAGTACTTC.

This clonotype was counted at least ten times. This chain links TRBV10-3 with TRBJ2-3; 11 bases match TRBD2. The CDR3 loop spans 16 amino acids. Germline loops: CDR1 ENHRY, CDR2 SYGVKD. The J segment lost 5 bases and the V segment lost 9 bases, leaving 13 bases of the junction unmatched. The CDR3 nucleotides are TGTGCCATGTGGGGACTAGCGGACCCCAGGGGAGATACGCAGTATTTT. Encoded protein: CAMWGLADPRGDTQYF.

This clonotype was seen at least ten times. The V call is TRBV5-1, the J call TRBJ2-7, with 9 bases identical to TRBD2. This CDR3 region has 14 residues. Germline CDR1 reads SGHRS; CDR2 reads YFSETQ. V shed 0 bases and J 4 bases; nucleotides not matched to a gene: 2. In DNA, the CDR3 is TGCGCCAGCAGCTTGGGAAGCGGGGGGTACGAGCAGTACTTC. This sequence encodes CASSLGSGGYEQYF.

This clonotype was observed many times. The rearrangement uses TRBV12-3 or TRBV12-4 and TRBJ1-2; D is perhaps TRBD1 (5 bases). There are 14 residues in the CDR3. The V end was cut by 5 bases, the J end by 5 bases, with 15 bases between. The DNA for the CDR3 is TGTGCCAGCAGTCCCCGACTCGGGGGGTATGGCTACACCTTC. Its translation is CASSPRLGGYGYTF.

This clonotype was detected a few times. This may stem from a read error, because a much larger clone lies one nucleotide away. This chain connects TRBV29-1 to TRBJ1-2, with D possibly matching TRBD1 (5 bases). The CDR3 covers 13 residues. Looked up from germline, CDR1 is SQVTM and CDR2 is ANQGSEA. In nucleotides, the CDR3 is TGCAGCGTTGAAGATCATGGGGCTGATGGCCACACCTTC. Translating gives CSVEDHGADGHTF.

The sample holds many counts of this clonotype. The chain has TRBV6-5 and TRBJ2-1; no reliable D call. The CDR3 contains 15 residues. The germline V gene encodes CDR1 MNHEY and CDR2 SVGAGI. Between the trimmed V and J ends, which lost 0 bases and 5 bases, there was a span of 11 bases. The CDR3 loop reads CASSYSQWNNNEQFF. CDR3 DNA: TGTGCCAGCAGTTACTCACAATGGAATAACAATGAGCAGTTCTTC.

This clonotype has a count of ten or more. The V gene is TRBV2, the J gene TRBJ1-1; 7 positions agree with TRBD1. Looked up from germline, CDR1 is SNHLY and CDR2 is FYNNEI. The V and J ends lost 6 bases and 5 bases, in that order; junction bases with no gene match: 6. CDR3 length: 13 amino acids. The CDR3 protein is CASSNRGGTEAFF. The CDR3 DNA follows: TGTGCCAGCAGCAACAGGGGTGGTACTGAAGCTTTCTTT.

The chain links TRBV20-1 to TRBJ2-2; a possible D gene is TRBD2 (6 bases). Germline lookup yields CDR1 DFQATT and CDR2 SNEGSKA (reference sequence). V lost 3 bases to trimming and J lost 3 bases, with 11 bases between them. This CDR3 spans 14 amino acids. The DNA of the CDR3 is TGCAGTGCTAGCAGGACTACTTACACCGGGGAGCTGTTTTTT. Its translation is CSASRTTYTGELFF.

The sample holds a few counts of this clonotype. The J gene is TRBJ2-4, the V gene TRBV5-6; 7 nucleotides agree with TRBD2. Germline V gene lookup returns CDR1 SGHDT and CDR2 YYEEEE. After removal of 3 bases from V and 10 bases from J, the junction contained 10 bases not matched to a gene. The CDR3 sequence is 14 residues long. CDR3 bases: TGTGCCAGCAGCTCCCCGGGACTACGAAGTATTCAGTACTTC. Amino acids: CASSSPGLRSIQYF.

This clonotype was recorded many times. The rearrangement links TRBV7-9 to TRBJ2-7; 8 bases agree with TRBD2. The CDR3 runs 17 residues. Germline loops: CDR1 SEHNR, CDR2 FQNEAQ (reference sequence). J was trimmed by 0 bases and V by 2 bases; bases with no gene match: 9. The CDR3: CASSLQAAGESSYEQYF. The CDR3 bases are TGTGCCAGCAGCTTACAGGCAGCGGGAGAAAGCTCCTACGAGCAGTACTTC.

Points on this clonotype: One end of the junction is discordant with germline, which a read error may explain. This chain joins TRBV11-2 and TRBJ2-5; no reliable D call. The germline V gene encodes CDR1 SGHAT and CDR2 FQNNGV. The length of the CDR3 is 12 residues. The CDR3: CANSLIQETQYF. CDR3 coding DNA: TGTGCCAACAGCTTGATACAAGAGACCCAGTACTTC.

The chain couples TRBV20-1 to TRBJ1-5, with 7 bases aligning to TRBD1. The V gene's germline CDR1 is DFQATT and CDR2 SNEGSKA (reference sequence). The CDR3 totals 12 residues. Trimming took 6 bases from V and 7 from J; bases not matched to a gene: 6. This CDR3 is CSARDSGQPQHF. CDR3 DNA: TGCAGTGCGAGGGACAGCGGCCAGCCCCAGCATTTT.

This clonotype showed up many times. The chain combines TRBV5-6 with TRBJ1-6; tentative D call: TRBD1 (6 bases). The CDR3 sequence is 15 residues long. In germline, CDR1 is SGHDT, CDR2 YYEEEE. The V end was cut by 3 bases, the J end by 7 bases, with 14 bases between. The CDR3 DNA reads TGTGCCAGCAGCTACCGACAGGACTACAATTCACCCCTCCACTTT. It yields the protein CASSYRQDYNSPLHF.

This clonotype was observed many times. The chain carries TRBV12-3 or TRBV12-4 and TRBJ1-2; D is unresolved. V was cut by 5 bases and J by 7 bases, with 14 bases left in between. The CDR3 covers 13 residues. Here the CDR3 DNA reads TGTGCCAGCAGTCCTCCCCGGGTACGTGGCTACACCTTC. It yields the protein CASSPPRVRGYTF.

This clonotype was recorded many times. The chain's CDR3 is CASSHVDEQYF. For the CDR3, the DNA is TGTGCCAGCAGCCACGTGGACGAGCAGTACTTC. The V gene is TRBV3-1, the J gene TRBJ2-7; D remains unclear. The V gene lost 3 bases and the J gene lost 5 bases, with 5 bases spanning the gap. This CDR3 is 11 amino acids long. Germline values: CDR1 LGHDT, CDR2 YNNKEL (reference sequence).

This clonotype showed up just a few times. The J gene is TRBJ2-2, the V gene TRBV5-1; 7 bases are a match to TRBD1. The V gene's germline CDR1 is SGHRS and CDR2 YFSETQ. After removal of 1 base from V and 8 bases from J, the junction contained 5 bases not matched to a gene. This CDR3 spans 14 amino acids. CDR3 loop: CASSLRDRRGELFF. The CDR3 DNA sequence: TGCGCCAGCAGCTTGAGGGACAGACGGGGGGAGCTGTTTTTT.

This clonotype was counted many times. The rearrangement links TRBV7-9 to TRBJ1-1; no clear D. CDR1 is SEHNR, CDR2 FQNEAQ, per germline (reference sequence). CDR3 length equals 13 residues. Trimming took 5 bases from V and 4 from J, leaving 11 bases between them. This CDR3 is CASSRGGFTEAFF. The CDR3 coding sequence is TGTGCCAGCAGCCGAGGCGGTTTCACTGAAGCTTTCTTT.

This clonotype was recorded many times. CDR3 nucleotides: TGTGCCAGCAGCCTGGGACTAGCGGGTTTTTACGAGCAGTACTTC. It codes for CASSLGLAGFYEQYF. The chain carries TRBV12-3 or TRBV12-4 and TRBJ2-7, with 12 bases fitting TRBD2. V lost 6 bases to trimming and J lost 4 bases; unmatched junction nucleotides: 7. The CDR3 totals 15 residues.

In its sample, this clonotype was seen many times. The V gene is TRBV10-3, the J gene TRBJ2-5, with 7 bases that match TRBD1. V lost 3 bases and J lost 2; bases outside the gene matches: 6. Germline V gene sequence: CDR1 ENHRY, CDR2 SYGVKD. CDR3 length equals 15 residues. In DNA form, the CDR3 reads TGTGCCATCAGTGACACGACAGGGCCGCAAGAGACCCAGTACTTC. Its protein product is CAISDTTGPQETQYF.

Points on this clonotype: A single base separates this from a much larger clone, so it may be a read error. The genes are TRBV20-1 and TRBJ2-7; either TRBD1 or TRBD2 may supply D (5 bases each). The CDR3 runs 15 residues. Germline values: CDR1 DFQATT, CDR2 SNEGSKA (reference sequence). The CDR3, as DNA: TGCAGTGCCAGCTTAACAGGAGGAATCTCCTGCGAGCAGTACTTC. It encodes CSASLTGGISCEQYF.

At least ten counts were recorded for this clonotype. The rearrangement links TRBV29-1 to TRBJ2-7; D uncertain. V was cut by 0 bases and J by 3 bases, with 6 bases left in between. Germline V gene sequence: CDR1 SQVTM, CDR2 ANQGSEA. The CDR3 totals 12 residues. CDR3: CSVEDEGYEQYF. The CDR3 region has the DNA TGCAGCGTTGAAGACGAAGGCTACGAGCAGTACTTC.

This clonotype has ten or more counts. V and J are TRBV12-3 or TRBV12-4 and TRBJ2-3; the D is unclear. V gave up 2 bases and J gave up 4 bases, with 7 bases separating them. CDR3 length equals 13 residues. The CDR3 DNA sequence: TGTGCCAGCAGTTTAAGTAGCCCAGATACGCAGTATTTT. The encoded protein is CASSLSSPDTQYF.

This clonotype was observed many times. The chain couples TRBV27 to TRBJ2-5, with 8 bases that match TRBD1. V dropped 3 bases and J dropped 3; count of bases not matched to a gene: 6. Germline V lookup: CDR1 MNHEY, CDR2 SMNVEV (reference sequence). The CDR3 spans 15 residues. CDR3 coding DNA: TGTGCCAGCAGTTTTGGGACAGGTCGAGAAGAGACCCAGTACTTC. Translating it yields CASSFGTGREETQYF.